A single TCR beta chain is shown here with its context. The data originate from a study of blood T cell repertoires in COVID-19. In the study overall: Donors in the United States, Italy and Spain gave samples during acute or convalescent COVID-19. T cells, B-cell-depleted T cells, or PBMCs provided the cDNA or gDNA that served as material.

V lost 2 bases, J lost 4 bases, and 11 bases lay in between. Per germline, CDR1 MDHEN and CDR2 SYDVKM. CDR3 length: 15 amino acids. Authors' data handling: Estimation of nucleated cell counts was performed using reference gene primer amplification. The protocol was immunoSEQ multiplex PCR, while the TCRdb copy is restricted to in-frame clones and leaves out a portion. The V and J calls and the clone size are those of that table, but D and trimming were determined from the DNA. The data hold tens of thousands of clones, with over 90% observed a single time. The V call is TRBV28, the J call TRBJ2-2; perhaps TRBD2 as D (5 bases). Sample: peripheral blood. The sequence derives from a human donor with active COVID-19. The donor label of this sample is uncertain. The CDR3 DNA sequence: TGTGCCAGCAGTTTAATCCTAGCTGTCACCGGGGAGCTGTTTTTT. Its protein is CASSLILAVTGELFF.